The clone carrying this T cell receptor beta chain was seen once. In the authors' workflow: Cell counts per sample came from amplifying reference gene primers. TCRdb keeps only in-frame clones here, not all; method: immunoSEQ multiplex PCR. The V and J calls and clone size were taken over from that table, and D and trimming were inferred from the DNA. Of about 38,000 clones in the sample, 85% to 90% were seen once. The data were obtained in a study of blood T cell repertoires in COVID-19. The wider study: Whether acute or convalescent, the COVID-19 samples came from the United States, Italy and Spain. PBMCs, B-cell-depleted T cells, or T cells were the source of the cDNA or gDNA that made up the material.

The CDR3 runs to 16 residues. Trimming at V came to 1 base and at J to 7 bases, leaving 10 bases not matched to a gene. The germline CDR1 and CDR2 sequences are MGHRA and YSYEKL. Specimen: peripheral blood. This TCR came from a man aged 50-59 years with active or convalescent COVID-19. V and J are TRBV4-1 and TRBJ2-1; 7 bases are shared with TRBD1. CDR3 amino acids: CASSQAWRQGRNEQFF. Written as DNA, the CDR3 is TGCGCCAGCAGCCAAGCGTGGAGACAGGGTAGGAATGAGCAGTTCTTC.